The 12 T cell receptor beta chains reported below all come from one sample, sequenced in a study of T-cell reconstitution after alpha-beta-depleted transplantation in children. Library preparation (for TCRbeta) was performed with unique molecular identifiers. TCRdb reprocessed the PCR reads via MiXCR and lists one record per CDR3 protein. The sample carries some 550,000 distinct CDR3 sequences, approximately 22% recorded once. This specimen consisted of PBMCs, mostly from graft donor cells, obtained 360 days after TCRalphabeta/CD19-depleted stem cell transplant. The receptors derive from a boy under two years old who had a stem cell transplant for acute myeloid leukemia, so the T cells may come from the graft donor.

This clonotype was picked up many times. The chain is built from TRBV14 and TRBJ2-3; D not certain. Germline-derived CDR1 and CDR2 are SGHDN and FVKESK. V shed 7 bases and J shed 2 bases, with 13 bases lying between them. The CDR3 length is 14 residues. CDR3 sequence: CASNRGRSTDTQYF. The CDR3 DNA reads TGTGCCAGCAACCGCGGCCGGTCCACAGATACGCAGTATTTT.

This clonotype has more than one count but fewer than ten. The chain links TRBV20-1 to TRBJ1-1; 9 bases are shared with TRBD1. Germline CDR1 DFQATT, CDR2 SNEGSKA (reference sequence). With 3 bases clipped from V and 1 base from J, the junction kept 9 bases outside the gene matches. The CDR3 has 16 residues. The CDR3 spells CSASAGTGWANTEAFF. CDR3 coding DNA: TGCAGTGCTAGCGCCGGGACAGGGTGGGCGAACACTGAAGCTTTCTTT.

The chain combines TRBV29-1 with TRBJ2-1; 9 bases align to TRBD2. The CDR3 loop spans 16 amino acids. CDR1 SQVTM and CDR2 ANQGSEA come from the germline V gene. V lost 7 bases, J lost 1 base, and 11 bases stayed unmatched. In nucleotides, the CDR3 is TGCAGCGGCCGGGCGGGGGGGCACCGATCCTACAATGAGCAGTTCTTC. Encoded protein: CSGRAGGHRSYNEQFF.

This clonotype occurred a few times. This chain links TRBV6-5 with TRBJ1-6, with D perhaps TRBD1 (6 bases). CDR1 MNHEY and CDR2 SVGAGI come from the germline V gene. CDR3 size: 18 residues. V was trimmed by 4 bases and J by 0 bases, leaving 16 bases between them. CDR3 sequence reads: CASSSPGQTYSYNSPLHF. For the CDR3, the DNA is TGTGCCAGCAGTTCCCCCGGACAGACCTACTCCTATAATTCACCCCTCCACTTT.

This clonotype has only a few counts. The CDR3 region has the DNA TGCGCCAGCAGCCAAGGATGGAGGGGCGCGAATGGCGAGCAGTACTTC. Protein: CASSQGWRGANGEQYF. J is TRBJ2-7 and V is TRBV4-3, with D possibly being TRBD2 (6 bases). V was trimmed by 1 base and J by 6 bases, leaving 19 bases between them. Germline V gene sequence: CDR1 LGHNA, CDR2 YSLEER. There are 16 residues in the CDR3.

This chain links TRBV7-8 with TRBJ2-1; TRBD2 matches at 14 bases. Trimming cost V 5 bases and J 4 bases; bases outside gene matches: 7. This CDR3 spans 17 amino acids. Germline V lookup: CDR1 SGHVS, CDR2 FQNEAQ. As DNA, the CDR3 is TGTGCCAGCAGCCCAAAGACTAGCGGGGGGGCTTACAATGAGCAGTTCTTC. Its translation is CASSPKTSGGAYNEQFF.

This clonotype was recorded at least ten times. The CDR3 spells CASSRQGGTSTDTQYF. The CDR3 nucleotides read TGTGCCAGCAGCCGACAGGGGGGAACTAGCACAGATACGCAGTATTTT. The V call is TRBV14, the J call TRBJ2-3, with TRBD1 identical over 9 bases. The germline CDR1 and CDR2 sequences are SGHDN and FVKESK. The CDR3 spans 16 residues. After removal of 4 bases from V and 0 bases from J, the junction contained 5 bases not matched to a gene. Complete variable domain (other parts from reference TRBV14 and TRBJ2-3): EAGVTQFPSHSVIEKGQTVTLRCDPISGHDNLYWYRRVMGKEIKFLLHFVKESKQDESGMPNNRFLAERTGGTYSTLKVQPAELEDSGVYFCASSRQGGTSTDTQYFGPGTRLTVL.

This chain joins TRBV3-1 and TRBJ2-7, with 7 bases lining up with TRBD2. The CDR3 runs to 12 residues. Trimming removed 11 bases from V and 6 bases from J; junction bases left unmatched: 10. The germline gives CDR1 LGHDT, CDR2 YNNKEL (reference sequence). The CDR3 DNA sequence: TGTGCCGGGGGGGGACGGCGCGCCGAGCAGTACTTC. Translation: CAGGGRRAEQYF.

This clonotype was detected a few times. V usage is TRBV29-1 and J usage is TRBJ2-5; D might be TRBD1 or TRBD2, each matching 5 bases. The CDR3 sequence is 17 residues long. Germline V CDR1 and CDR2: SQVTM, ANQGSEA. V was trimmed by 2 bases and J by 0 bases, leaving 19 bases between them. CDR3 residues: CSVESGLWRPYQETQYF. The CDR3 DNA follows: TGCAGCGTTGAATCGGGGCTTTGGCGGCCGTACCAAGAGACCCAGTACTTC.

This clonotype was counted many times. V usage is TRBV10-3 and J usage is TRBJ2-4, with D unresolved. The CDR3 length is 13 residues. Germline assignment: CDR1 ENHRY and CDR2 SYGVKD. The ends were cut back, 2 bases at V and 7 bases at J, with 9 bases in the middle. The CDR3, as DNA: TGTGCCATCAGTGAGCCTGGTCGTAACATTCAGTACTTC. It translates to CAISEPGRNIQYF.

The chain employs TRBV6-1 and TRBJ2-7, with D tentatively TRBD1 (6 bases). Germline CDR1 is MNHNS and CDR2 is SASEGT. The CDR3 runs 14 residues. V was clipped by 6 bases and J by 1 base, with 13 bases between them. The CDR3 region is CASRRGISSYEQYV. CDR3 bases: TGTGCCAGCAGGAGGGGGATTTCTTCCTACGAGCAGTACGTC.

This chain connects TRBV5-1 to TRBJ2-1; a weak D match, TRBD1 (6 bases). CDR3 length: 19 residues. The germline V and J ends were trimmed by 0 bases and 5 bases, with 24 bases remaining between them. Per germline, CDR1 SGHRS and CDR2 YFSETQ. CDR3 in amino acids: CASSLEPIGQLRTHNEQFF. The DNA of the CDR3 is TGCGCCAGCAGCTTGGAGCCCATCGGACAGCTAAGGACTCACAATGAGCAGTTCTTC. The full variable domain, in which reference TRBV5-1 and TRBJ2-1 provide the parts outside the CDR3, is KAGVTQTPRYLIKTRGQQVTLSCSPISGHRSVSWYQQTPGQGLQFLFEYFSETQRNKGNFPGRFSGRQFSNSRSEMNVSTLELGDSALYLCASSLEPIGQLRTHNEQFFGPGTRLTVL.